This T cell receptor (beta chain) was identified in a study of vaccination and CD4 T cells after COVID-19. Background on the study: Overlapping spike peptides of SARS-CoV-2, HCoV-NL63, HCoV-OC43 and HCoV-229E were used, and cells were stimulated with them. Points from the study as a whole: Post-vaccination, and not before, a median about 90% of reactive clones appeared in convalescent patients.

V was pared by 8 bases and J by 6 bases, with 5 bases of the junction left unmatched. CDR1 is SQVTM and CDR2 is ANQGSEA in the germline V gene. CDR3 size: 13 residues. As concerns this clonotype: As yet, its antigen is unknown.

Sequence data for DNA of cultured CD4+ T cells were generated by the Oncomine TCR Beta short-read assay. TCRdb processed the PCR reads anew with MiXCR; each CDR3 protein has one entry. The data contain roughly 11,000 distinct CDR3 sequences, about two thirds of them singletons. Treatment meaning: roughly 10-day PBMC culture with coronavirus spike peptide pools or control peptides (ViraFEST assay). Days 3 and 7 were when half the medium was replaced with fresh IL-2 medium. This receptor was taken from a human donor who had recovered from COVID-19. The V call is TRBV29-1, the J call TRBJ2-3, with TRBD2 identical over 13 bases. This sample comprised CD4+ T cells from blood, cultured in vitro, obtained before SARS-CoV-2 vaccination. CDR3 DNA sequence: TGCAGCACTCGGACTAGCGGGAGTGATACGCAGTATTTT. Protein product: CSTRTSGSDTQYF.